The clone carrying this T cell receptor beta chain was observed at least ten times. As yet, its antigen is unknown. A single base separates this from a much larger clone, so it may be a read error. The sample originates from a study of breast tumors, draining lymph nodes, adjacent tissues. Findings and caveats of the study: Data fit most tumor T cells coming from lymph node, expanding in tumor. The lymph node origin of tumor T cells was framed as consistent with a hypothesis, not demonstrated. Luminal-like breast cancer showed significantly higher tumor–nontumor repertoire similarity than basal-like. Tumor TCR diversity was below lymph nodes but above nontumor tissue.

TCRdb reprocessed the multiplex PCR reads with MiXCR, giving one entry per CDR3 protein. The profile shows 150,000 to 200,000 distinct CDR3 sequences, approximately 33% of them singletons. Trimming took 5 bases from V and 1 from J; bases not matched to a gene: 4. From germline, CDR1 is MDHEN and CDR2 SYDVKM. The CDR3 totals 14 residues. The lymph nodes were axillary draining lymph nodes from breast cancer patients. The sample taken for sequencing was axillary lymph node tissue. The receptor's source is a female donor with breast cancer. Some clones in this sample may be carry-over from other donors' samples. The rearrangement joins TRBV28 to TRBJ1-2, with 7 bases aligning to TRBD1. In DNA, the CDR3 is TGTGCCAGCAGTCCGGGACAGATTAACTATGGCTACACCTTC. Its protein product is CASSPGQINYGYTF.